This passage covers 7 T cell receptor beta chains from one sample sequenced in a study of PD-1 blockade in classical Hodgkin lymphoma. Sample time point: cycle 4 day 1 (C4D1), after 5 to 7 weeks of nivolumab. Each of the patients experienced relapse following autologous stem cell transplantation, and their brentuximab vedotin exposure differed. This table comes from immunoSEQ multiplex PCR, and its TCRdb copy is limited to in-frame clones, with some not included. The table lists 25,000 to 35,000 clones, over 60% of them singletons. The specimen comprised peripheral blood mononuclear cells (PBMCs), sampled before the fourth cycle of nivolumab. All receptors derive from a human donor with classical Hodgkin lymphoma.

The chain recombines TRBV2 with TRBJ1-2, with D unclear. The CDR3 is 14 residues long. CDR1 and CDR2 (germline): SNHLY, FYNNEI. The V gene lost 6 bases and the J gene lost 0 bases, with 11 bases spanning the gap. The CDR3 coding sequence is TGTGCCAGCAGATCGGGGTTTACTAACTATGGCTACACCTTC. Its translation is CASRSGFTNYGYTF.

This clone came up a few times. The genes are TRBV5-6 and TRBJ2-3; 7 nucleotides align to TRBD2. The CDR3 runs to 15 residues. J gave up 5 bases and V 4 bases, and 10 bases lay outside the gene matches. Germline CDR1 reads SGHDT; CDR2 reads YYEEEE. The CDR3 coding sequence is TGTGCCAGCAGCACCACCCGGGGGGTCTTAGATACGCAGTATTTT. It yields the protein CASSTTRGVLDTQYF.

The V gene is TRBV6-5, the J gene TRBJ1-1; tentative D call: TRBD1 (5 bases). This CDR3 is 14 amino acids long. Germline V CDR1 and CDR2: MNHEY, SVGAGI. Trimming removed 3 bases from V and 4 bases from J, with 12 bases in between. CDR3: CASSYTGEATEAFF. CDR3 coding DNA: TGTGCCAGCAGTTATACGGGGGAGGCCACTGAAGCTTTCTTT.

This clone was seen just once. The chain joins TRBV11-2 to TRBJ2-5, with D perhaps TRBD1 (5 bases). The J call is uncertain, as TRBJ2-7 better fits the DNA end. Per germline, CDR1 SGHAT and CDR2 FQNNGV. The CDR3 length is 14 residues. The CDR3 region has the DNA TGTGCCAGCAGCGGTACAGGTGGAGCCTACGAGCAGTACTTC. Its translation is CASSGTGGAYEQYF.

The chain joins TRBV18 to TRBJ1-2; D possibly corresponds to TRBD1 (6 bases). V lost 2 bases and J 0 bases, leaving 7 bases between the germline ends. The CDR3 covers 14 residues. CDR1 is KGHSH and CDR2 is LQKENI in the germline V gene. CDR3 in amino acids: CASSPGQPNYGYTF. In DNA, the CDR3 is TGTGCCAGCTCACCAGGACAGCCTAACTATGGCTACACCTTC.

The V call is TRBV4-1, the J call TRBJ2-7, with 9 positions matching TRBD1. Losses at the gene ends were 2 bases for V and 5 bases for J; bases not matched to a gene: 10. Germline V gene sequence: CDR1 MGHRA, CDR2 YSYEKL. The CDR3 extends over 16 amino acids. CDR3 DNA sequence: TGCGCCAGCAGCCAACCGACAGGGGGTAAGACCGACGAGCAGTACTTC. Residues: CASSQPTGGKTDEQYF.

The chain employs TRBV19 and TRBJ1-4, with 11 bases matching TRBD1. CDR1 and CDR2 (germline): LNHDA, SQIVND (reference sequence). V dropped 7 bases and J dropped 6; count of bases not matched to a gene: 1. This CDR3 region has 13 residues. The CDR3 loop is CASMGQGDEKLFF. Here the CDR3 DNA reads TGTGCCAGTATGGGACAGGGGGATGAAAAACTGTTTTTT.